This record covers a single TCR beta chain. Losses at the gene ends were 5 bases for V and 1 base for J; bases not matched to a gene: 10. CDR1 is SGHRS, CDR2 YFSETQ, per germline. The CDR3 is 18 amino acids. This specimen comes from a study of blood T cell repertoires in COVID-19. Study background: Collection of acute and convalescent COVID-19 samples took place in the United States, Italy and Spain. T cells, B-cell-depleted T cells, or PBMCs provided the cDNA or gDNA that served as material.

In the original analysis: Amplification of reference gene primers was used by the study to estimate nucleated cell counts. Sequencing used immunoSEQ multiplex PCR; TCRdb keeps in-frame clones, though not all of them. V and J calls and clone size are those listed in that table; D and trimming were worked out from the DNA. The repertoire holds about 86,000 clones, 85% seen once, with around 3.7% in the top ten. This chain uses TRBV5-1 with TRBJ2-5; 14 bases match TRBD2. The sample comprised peripheral blood. The TCR was taken from a middle-aged man with acute or convalescent COVID-19. The CDR3 is CASRMRLAGGPVQETQYF. The CDR3 region has the DNA TGCGCCAGCAGGATGAGACTAGCGGGAGGGCCGGTCCAAGAGACCCAGTACTTC.